This T cell receptor (beta chain) was obtained from a study of blood T cell repertoires in COVID-19. The CDR3 has 13 amino acids. CDR1 is MNHEY and CDR2 is SVGAGI in the germline V gene. The V end lost 6 bases, the J end lost 3 bases, and 11 bases lay between the germline ends. In the authors' methods: Estimated nucleated cell counts came from reference gene primer amplification. The table came from immunoSEQ multiplex PCR; TCRdb's copy has only in-frame clones and leaves some out. V and J calls and clone size are as listed in that table; D and trimming were resolved from the DNA. The profile shows approximately 150,000 clones, nearly 90% of them singletons.

This clonotype originated in a man aged 65 to 85 with acute or convalescent COVID-19. The rearrangement links TRBV6-5 to TRBJ1-1; D is possibly TRBD1 (6 bases). Sequencing used peripheral blood. Here the CDR3 reads CASSTGQDTEAFF. The DNA of the CDR3 is TGTGCCAGCAGCACAGGGCAGGACACTGAAGCTTTCTTT.